Presented here are 13 T cell receptor beta chains from one specimen sequenced in a study of blood T cells in healthy people across ages. The second PCR ran 7 to 11 cycles with a sample-barcoded 5' primer and J-beta primers. One entry per CDR3 protein results from TCRdb running MiXCR on the 5' RACE reads. Here the sample spans approximately 670,000 distinct CDR3 sequences, roughly two fifths being singletons. What was sequenced was blood. The source is an elderly man in good health.

The gene calls are TRBV25-1 and TRBJ2-1; 11 positions agree with TRBD2. J lost 0 bases, V lost 5 bases, and 12 bases had no gene match. This CDR3 spans 19 amino acids. Germline V gene data show CDR1 as MGHDK and CDR2 as SYGVNS. CDR3 amino acids: CASSLSASGGLSSYNEQFF. The CDR3 DNA follows: TGTGCCAGCAGTTTATCTGCTAGCGGGGGGTTAAGCTCCTACAATGAGCAGTTCTTC.

The J gene is TRBJ2-3, the V gene TRBV9; 7 bases match TRBD1. Trimming cost V 4 bases and J 2 bases; bases outside gene matches: 7. This CDR3 has 15 residues. In germline, CDR1 is SGDLS, CDR2 YYNGEE. The CDR3 loop reads CASSKRQGDTDTQYF. DNA for the CDR3: TGTGCCAGCAGCAAACGACAGGGTGACACAGATACGCAGTATTTT.

As to this clonotype: Since a much larger clone is just one base distant, this may be a read error. The chain couples TRBV12-5 to TRBJ2-1; 8 nucleotides line up with TRBD1. CDR1 and CDR2 from the germline V gene are LGHNT and FRNRAP. Trimming at V came to 3 bases and at J to 10 bases, leaving 8 bases not matched to a gene. This CDR3 spans 14 amino acids. CDR3 in amino acids: CASGLRQGAYEQFF. The CDR3 nucleotides read TGTGCTAGTGGTTTACGGCAGGGGGCTTACGAGCAGTTCTTC. Full variable domain (remainder filled in from reference TRBV12-5 and TRBJ2-1): DARVTQTPRHKVTEMGQEVTMRCQPILGHNTVFWYRQTMMQGLELLAYFRNRAPLDDSGMPKDRFSAEMPDATLATLKIQPSEPRDSAVYFCASGLRQGAYEQFFGPGTRLTVL.

CDR3: CASSNSGRSGNTEAFF. The CDR3 DNA is TGTGCCAGCAGCAATTCGGGAAGGTCGGGGAACACTGAAGCTTTCTTT. This chain joins TRBV21-1 and TRBJ1-1; the D segment call TRBD1 is taken from the table without a DNA check. TRBV21-1 is shown as a pseudogene. The CDR3 loop spans 16 amino acids.

The rearrangement links TRBV2 to TRBJ2-2, with TRBD1 matching 7 bases. The CDR3 length is 13 residues. Germline V CDR1 and CDR2: SNHLY, FYNNEI. J gave up 5 bases and V 8 bases, and 5 bases lay outside the gene matches. The CDR3: CASSGQETGELFF. The CDR3 nucleotides are TGTGCCAGCTCAGGACAGGAGACCGGGGAGCTGTTTTTT.

This clonotype has only a few counts. The rearrangement uses TRBV3-1 and TRBJ1-6; D remains unclear. V lost 1 base and J 6 bases, leaving 4 bases between the germline ends. CDR3 size: 13 residues. Looked up from germline, CDR1 is LGHDT and CDR2 is YNNKEL (reference sequence). The chain's CDR3 is CASSQGGNSPLHF. The CDR3 DNA is TGTGCCAGCAGCCAAGGTGGTAATTCACCCCTCCACTTT.

This clonotype was found a few times. This chain joins TRBV7-2 and TRBJ2-5; 7 bases fit TRBD2. Trimming at V came to 7 bases and at J to 5 bases, leaving 10 bases not matched to a gene. The CDR3 totals 14 residues. In germline, CDR1 is SGHTA, CDR2 FQGNSA. This chain's CDR3 is CASTWGGARETQYF. In nucleotides, the CDR3 is TGTGCCAGCACCTGGGGGGGAGCAAGGGAGACCCAGTACTTC. Full variable domain (rest looked up from reference TRBV7-2 and TRBJ2-5): GAGVSQSPSNKVTEKGKDVELRCDPISGHTALYWYRQSLGQGLEFLIYFQGNSAPDKSGLPSDRFSAERTGGSVSTLTIQRTQQEDSAVYLCASTWGGARETQYFGPGTRLLVL.

This chain uses TRBV28 with TRBJ2-3; 14 positions match TRBD2. Losses at the gene ends were 3 bases for V and 3 bases for J; bases not matched to a gene: 5. There are 17 residues in the CDR3. Germline assignment: CDR1 MDHEN and CDR2 SYDVKM. The CDR3 here is CASSFGTSGSTTDTQYF. The DNA of the CDR3 is TGTGCCAGCAGTTTCGGGACTAGCGGGAGTACGACAGATACGCAGTATTTT.

CDR3 DNA: TGTGCCAGCAGCCACCAGGAGAACACCGGGGAGCTGTTTTTT. The encoded protein is CASSHQENTGELFF. The chain is built from TRBV28 and TRBJ2-2; D not certain. Trimming stripped 6 bases from V and 1 base from J, with 9 bases between. The CDR3 is 14 residues long. Germline V lookup: CDR1 MDHEN, CDR2 SYDVKM.

The V gene is TRBV7-9, the J gene TRBJ2-5; D unclear. The CDR3 is made up of 14 amino acids. Trimming removed 7 bases at V and 5 bases at J, with 17 bases between. Per germline, CDR1 SEHNR and CDR2 FQNEAQ (reference sequence). Here the CDR3 reads CASKETGLGETQYF. The CDR3 DNA reads as TGTGCCAGCAAGGAGACTGGCCTGGGGGAGACCCAGTACTTC.

This chain connects TRBV4-2 to TRBJ2-3, with TRBD2 identical over 7 bases. With V trimmed by 2 bases and J by 3 bases, 11 bases remained unmatched. CDR1 is LGHNA, CDR2 YNFKEQ, per germline. This CDR3 has 17 residues. CDR3 residues: CASSQPEAGSYTDTQYF. CDR3 nucleotide sequence: TGTGCCAGCAGCCAACCGGAAGCGGGGTCTTATACAGATACGCAGTATTTT.

The chain links TRBV10-3 to TRBJ2-1; 14 nucleotides agree with TRBD2. Trimming took 6 bases from V and 0 from J; bases not matched to a gene: 7. This CDR3 region has 18 residues. Per the germline V gene, CDR1 is ENHRY and CDR2 is SYGVKD. The CDR3 reads CAISQGLAGESSYNEQFF. DNA of the CDR3: TGTGCCATCAGCCAGGGACTAGCGGGGGAAAGCTCCTACAATGAGCAGTTCTTC.

V and J are TRBV7-2 and TRBJ2-4, with 7 bases fitting TRBD2. The J call may be incorrect, as the DNA end agrees better with TRBJ2-5. The CDR3 has 14 amino acids. The germline gives CDR1 SGHTA, CDR2 FQGNSA. The CDR3 region is CASSPSGNQETQYF. CDR3 DNA: TGTGCCAGCAGTCCTAGCGGAAACCAAGAGACCCAGTACTTC.